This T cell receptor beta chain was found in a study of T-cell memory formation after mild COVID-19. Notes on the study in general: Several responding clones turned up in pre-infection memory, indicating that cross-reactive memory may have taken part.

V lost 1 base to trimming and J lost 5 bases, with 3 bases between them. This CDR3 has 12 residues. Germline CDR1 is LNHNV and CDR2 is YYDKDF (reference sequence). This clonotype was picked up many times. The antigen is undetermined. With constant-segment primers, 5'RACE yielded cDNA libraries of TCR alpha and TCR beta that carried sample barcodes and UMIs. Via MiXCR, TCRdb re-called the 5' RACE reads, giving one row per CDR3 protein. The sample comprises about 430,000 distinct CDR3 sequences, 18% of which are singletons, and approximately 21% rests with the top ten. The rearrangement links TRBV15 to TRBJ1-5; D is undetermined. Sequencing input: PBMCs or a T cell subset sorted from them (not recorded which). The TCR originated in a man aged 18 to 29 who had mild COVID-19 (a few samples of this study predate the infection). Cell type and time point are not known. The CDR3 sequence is CATSRADQPQHF. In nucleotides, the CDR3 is TGTGCCACCAGCAGAGCAGATCAGCCCCAGCATTTT.